This T cell receptor beta chain was identified during a study of T cell responses to AZD1222 COVID-19 vaccine. Comments on this clone: Its antigen is still unknown.

Findings and limits, study-wide: Spike was spanned by vaccine-associated CD4 TCRs, which were dominant at 160-218 and 743-854. Reports indicate that nearly half of spike-specific TCRs are directed at unmutated variant regions. The donor cohort was predominantly white British with a female majority, and clonal diversity may have been underestimated. The breadth and depth of Spike-specific TCRs increased once two AZD1222 doses had been given.

Germline V lookup: CDR1 MDHEN, CDR2 SYDVKM. With 5 bases clipped from V and 9 bases from J, the junction kept 8 bases outside the gene matches. This CDR3 is built from 15 residues. The table came from immunoSEQ multiplex PCR; TCRdb's copy has only in-frame clones and leaves some out. Here the sample spans some 79,000 clones, 80% to 90% being singletons. The TCR originated in an adult who received the AZD1222 COVID-19 vaccine. Material: peripheral blood, obtained 28 days after the second AZD1222 dose. The gene calls are TRBV28 and TRBJ2-1, with 12 bases that match TRBD2. The CDR3 loop reads CASSLPTSGSGEQFF. CDR3 nucleotide sequence: TGTGCCAGCAGTCTCCCGACTAGCGGGAGTGGTGAGCAGTTCTTC. Complete variable domain (other parts from reference TRBV28 and TRBJ2-1): DVKVTQSSRYLVKRTGEKVFLECVQDMDHENMFWYRQDPGLGLRLIYFSYDVKMKEKGDIPEGYSVSREKKERFSLILESASTNQTSMYLCASSLPTSGSGEQFFGPGTRLTVL.